This T cell receptor (beta chain) stems from a study of blood T cell repertoires in COVID-19. Study details: The United States, Italy and Spain provided the acute and convalescent COVID-19 samples. In each case, the material was cDNA or gDNA derived from T cells, B-cell-depleted T cells, or PBMCs.

Authors' analysis steps: Quantification of nucleated cells was approximated via reference gene primer amplification. Clones were sequenced by immunoSEQ multiplex PCR, and TCRdb holds only the in-frame ones, with some missing. V and J calls and clone size come straight from that table; D and trimming were deduced from the DNA. Found here are about 190,000 clones, 80% of them singletons; the top ten hold approximately 6.9%. The TCR sequence derives from a man aged 55-75 years with acute or convalescent COVID-19. The specimen was peripheral blood.

The chain's CDR3 is CASSLRGTHEKLFF. For the CDR3, the DNA is TGTGCCAGCAGCTTACGTGGGACTCATGAAAAACTGTTTTTT. The chain is built from TRBV7-2 and TRBJ1-4, with D maybe TRBD1 (5 bases). Deletions cut 2 bases from V and 6 bases from J, with 10 bases between. CDR3 length: 14 amino acids. CDR1 and CDR2 (germline): SGHTA, FQGNSA.